This T cell receptor beta chain came from a study of multiple sclerosis patients with progressive multifocal leukoencephalopathy. Study-level findings and limits: At PML onset, no shared TRBV or TRBJ gene usage was seen.

Time point in this sample: time of PML onset. PML was diagnosed clinically and by MRI, then confirmed by JC virus DNA in cerebrospinal fluid. Germline V lookup: CDR1 MGHRA, CDR2 YSYEKL. The CDR3 has 15 amino acids. Trimming took 4 bases from V and 3 from J, leaving 14 bases between them. Sequencing was at survey level. Clones were sequenced by immunoSEQ multiplex PCR, and TCRdb holds only the in-frame ones, with some missing. Altogether roughly 30,000 clones are present, 87% being singletons, with the ten largest covering 5.5% to 6.5%. This clone was detected only once. Its antigen is not known. V gene TRBV4-1 combines with J gene TRBJ2-3; the D is unclear. The starting material was PBMCs, obtained from a patient treated with natalizumab. This TCR was recovered from a woman in her thirties or forties with progressive multifocal leukoencephalopathy. The DNA for the CDR3 is TGCGCCAGCAGCCGAGGTAGGGTCACGACAGATACGCAGTATTTT. It yields the protein CASSRGRVTTDTQYF.